One T cell receptor beta chain is described in this entry. The data derive from a study of human T cells and chemical hapten exposure. As to time point: patch test 1, 2 weeks after DPC sensitization. The treatment was: therapeutic diphenylcyclopropenone sensitization with weekly scalp DPC. TCRdb redid the calling of the RACE reads with MiXCR, one entry per CDR3 protein. Of under 200,000 distinct CDR3 sequences listed, roughly 15% are singletons. The sequence was collected from a woman aged 25 to 39 with alopecia areata. Some clones in this sample may be carry-over from other donors' samples. Sequenced here: whole blood, sampled in connection with sensitization to the hapten diphenylcyclopropenone (DPC).

CDR3 residues: CASSQDLNEISGTSGPRSTDTQYF. CDR3 bases: TGCGCCAGCAGCCAAGATTTGAACGAGATAAGCGGGACTAGCGGACCTCGCAGCACAGATACGCAGTATTTT. The genes are TRBV4-1 and TRBJ2-3; 11 bases align to TRBD2. The CDR3 spans 24 residues. With V trimmed by 0 bases and J by 0 bases, 23 bases remained unmatched. Germline CDR1 and CDR2: MGHRA and YSYEKL.